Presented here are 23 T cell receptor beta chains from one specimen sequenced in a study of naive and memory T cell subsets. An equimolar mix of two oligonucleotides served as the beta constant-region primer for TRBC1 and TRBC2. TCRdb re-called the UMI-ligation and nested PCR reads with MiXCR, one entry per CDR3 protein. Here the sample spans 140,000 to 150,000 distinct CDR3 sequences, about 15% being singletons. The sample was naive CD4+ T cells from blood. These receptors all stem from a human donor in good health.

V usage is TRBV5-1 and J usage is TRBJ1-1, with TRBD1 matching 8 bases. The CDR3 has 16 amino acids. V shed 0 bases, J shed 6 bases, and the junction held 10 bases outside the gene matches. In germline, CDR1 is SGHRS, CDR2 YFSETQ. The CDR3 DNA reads TGCGCCAGCAGCTTGGGAGGGCAGGGGGCTTTGGCTGAAGCTTTCTTT. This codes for CASSLGGQGALAEAFF. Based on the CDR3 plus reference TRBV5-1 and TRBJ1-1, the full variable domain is KAGVTQTPRYLIKTRGQQVTLSCSPISGHRSVSWYQQTPGQGLQFLFEYFSETQRNKGNFPGRFSGRQFSNSRSEMNVSTLELGDSALYLCASSLGGQGALAEAFFGQGTRLTVV.

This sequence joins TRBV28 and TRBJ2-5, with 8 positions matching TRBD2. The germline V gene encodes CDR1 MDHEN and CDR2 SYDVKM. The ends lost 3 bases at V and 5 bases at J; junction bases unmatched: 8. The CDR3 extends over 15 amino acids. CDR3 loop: CASSFPGLEMETQYF. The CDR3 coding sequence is TGTGCCAGCAGTTTCCCGGGACTAGAGATGGAGACCCAGTACTTC.

The CDR3 loop is CASTNSDVGNQPQHF. The DNA of the CDR3 is TGTGCCAGTACAAATTCGGACGTGGGGAATCAGCCCCAGCATTTT. V gene TRBV2 combines with J gene TRBJ1-5; unclear D gene. CDR3 length equals 15 residues. The V gene lost 9 bases and the J gene lost 4 bases, with 19 bases spanning the gap. Germline values: CDR1 SNHLY, CDR2 FYNNEI.

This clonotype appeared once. The CDR3 loop reads CASSYIDYGYTF. The CDR3 DNA is TGTGCCAGCAGTTACATCGACTATGGCTACACCTTC. The chain combines TRBV12-3 or TRBV12-4 with TRBJ1-2; D uncertain. The CDR3 extends over 12 amino acids. Trimming left V 4 bases short and J 3 bases short, with 6 bases between.

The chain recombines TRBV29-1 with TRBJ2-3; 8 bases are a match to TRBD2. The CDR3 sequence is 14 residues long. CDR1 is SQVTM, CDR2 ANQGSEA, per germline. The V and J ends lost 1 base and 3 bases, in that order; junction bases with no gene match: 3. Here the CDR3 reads CSVEVSGGTDTQYF. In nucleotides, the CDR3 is TGCAGCGTTGAAGTTTCGGGGGGGACAGATACGCAGTATTTT.

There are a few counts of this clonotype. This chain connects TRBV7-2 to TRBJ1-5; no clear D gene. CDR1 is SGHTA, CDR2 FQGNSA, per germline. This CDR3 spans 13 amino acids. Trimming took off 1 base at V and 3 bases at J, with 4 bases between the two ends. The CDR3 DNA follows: TGTGCCAGCAGCTTAGGCCACAATCAGCCCCAGCATTTT. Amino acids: CASSLGHNQPQHF.

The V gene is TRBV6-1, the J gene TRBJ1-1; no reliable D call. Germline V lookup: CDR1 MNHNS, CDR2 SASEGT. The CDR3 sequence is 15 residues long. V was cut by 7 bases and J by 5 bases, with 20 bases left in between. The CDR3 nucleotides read TGTGCCAGCACCCGAGGCGTCAGCGTTGAGACTGAAGCTTTCTTT. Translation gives CASTRGVSVETEAFF.

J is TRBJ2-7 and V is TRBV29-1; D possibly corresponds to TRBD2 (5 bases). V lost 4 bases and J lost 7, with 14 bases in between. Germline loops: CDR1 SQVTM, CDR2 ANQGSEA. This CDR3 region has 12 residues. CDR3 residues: CSVGGLQREQYF. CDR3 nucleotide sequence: TGCAGCGTTGGTGGCCTCCAGCGGGAGCAGTACTTC.

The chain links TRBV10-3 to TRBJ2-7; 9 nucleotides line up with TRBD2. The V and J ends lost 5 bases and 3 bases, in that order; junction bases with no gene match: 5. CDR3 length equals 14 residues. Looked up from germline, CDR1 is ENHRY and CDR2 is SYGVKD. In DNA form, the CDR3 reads TGTGCCATCAGTCCGGGACTAGCTGGCTACGAGCAGTACTTC. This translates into CAISPGLAGYEQYF.

The CDR3 loop is CASTLLGRVRETQYF. Here the CDR3 DNA reads TGTGCCAGCACCCTACTGGGGAGGGTTCGGGAGACCCAGTACTTC. The rearrangement joins TRBV6-2 or TRBV6-3 to TRBJ2-5, with 7 bases aligning to TRBD2. J lost 5 bases, V lost 7 bases, and 13 bases had no gene match. The length of the CDR3 is 15 residues. The germline CDR1 and CDR2 sequences are MNHEY and SVGEGT.

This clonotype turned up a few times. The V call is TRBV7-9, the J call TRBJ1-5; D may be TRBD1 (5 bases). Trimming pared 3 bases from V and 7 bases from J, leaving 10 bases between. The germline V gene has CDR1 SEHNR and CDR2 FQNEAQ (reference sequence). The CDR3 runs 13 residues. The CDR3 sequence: CASSFGGEQPQHF. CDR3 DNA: TGTGCCAGCAGCTTCGGGGGAGAACAGCCCCAGCATTTT.

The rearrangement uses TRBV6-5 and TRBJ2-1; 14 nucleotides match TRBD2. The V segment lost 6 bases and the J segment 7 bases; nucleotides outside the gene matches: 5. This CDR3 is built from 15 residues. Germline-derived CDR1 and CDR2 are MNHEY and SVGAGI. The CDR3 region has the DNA TGTGCCAGCAGGGCGGGACTAGCGGGAGTAAATGAGCAGTTCTTC. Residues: CASRAGLAGVNEQFF.

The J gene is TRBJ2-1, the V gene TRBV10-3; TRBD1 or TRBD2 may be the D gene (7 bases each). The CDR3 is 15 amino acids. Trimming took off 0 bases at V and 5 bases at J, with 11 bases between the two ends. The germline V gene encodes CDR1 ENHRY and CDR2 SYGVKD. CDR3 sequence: CAISESQGGDNEQFF. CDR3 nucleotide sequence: TGTGCCATCAGTGAGTCCCAGGGGGGGGACAATGAGCAGTTCTTC.

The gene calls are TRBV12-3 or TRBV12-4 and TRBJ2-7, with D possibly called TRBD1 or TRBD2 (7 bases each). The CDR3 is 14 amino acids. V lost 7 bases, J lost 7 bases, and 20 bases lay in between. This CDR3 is CASNTRGTIGEQYF. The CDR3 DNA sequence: TGTGCCAGCAACACCAGGGGGACTATCGGGGAGCAGTACTTC.

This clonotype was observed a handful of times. The CDR3 DNA follows: TGCAGTGCTAGTTTACAGGGGGCGCGGGATGAGCAGTTCTTC. It encodes CSASLQGARDEQFF. The chain is built from TRBV20-1 and TRBJ2-1, with 9 bases matching TRBD1. Trimming removed 3 bases from V and 8 bases from J; junction bases left unmatched: 8. The CDR3 contains 14 residues. Per the germline V gene, CDR1 is DFQATT and CDR2 is SNEGSKA (reference sequence).

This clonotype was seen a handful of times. DNA for the CDR3: TGCGCCAGCAGCCCCGGACAGGGGGCAGGCACCGGGGAGCTGTTTTTT. Translating gives CASSPGQGAGTGELFF. V and J are TRBV5-1 and TRBJ2-2; 11 bases are a match to TRBD1. V shed 4 bases and J 4 bases; nucleotides not matched to a gene: 6. CDR3 length: 16 amino acids. CDR1 and CDR2 from the germline V gene are SGHRS and YFSETQ.

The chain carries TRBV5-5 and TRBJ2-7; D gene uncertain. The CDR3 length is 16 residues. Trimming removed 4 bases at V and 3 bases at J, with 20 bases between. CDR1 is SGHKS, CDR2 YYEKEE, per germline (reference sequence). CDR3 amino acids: CASSILPGRTFYEQYF. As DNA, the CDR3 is TGTGCCAGCAGCATCCTTCCCGGGCGCACATTCTACGAGCAGTACTTC.

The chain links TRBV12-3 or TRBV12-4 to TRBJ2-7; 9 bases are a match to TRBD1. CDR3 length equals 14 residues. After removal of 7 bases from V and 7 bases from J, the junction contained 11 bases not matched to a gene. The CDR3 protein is CASNPGQGGSEQYF. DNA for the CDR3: TGTGCCAGCAATCCGGGACAGGGTGGTAGTGAGCAGTACTTC.

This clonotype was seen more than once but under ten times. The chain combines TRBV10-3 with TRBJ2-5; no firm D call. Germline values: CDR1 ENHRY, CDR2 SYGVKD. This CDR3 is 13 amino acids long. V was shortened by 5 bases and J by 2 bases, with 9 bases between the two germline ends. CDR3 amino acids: CAISSGRQETQYF. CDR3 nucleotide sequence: TGTGCCATCAGTTCTGGACGGCAAGAGACCCAGTACTTC.

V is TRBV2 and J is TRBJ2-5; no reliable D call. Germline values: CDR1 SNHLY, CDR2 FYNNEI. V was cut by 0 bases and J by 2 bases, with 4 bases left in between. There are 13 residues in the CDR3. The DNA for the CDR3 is TGTGCCAGCAGTGAAGCCGAGCAAGAGACCCAGTACTTC. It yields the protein CASSEAEQETQYF.

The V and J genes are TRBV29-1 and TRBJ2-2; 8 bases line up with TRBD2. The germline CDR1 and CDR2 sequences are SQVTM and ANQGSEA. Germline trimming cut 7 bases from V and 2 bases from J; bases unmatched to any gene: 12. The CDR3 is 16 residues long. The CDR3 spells CSASRGGSPNTGELFF. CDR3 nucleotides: TGCAGCGCTTCCCGGGGGGGGTCCCCCAACACCGGGGAGCTGTTTTTT.

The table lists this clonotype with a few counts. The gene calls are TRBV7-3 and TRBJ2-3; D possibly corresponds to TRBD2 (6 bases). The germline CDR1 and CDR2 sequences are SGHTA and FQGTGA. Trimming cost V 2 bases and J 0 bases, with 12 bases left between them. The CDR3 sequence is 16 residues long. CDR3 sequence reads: CASSLLPGDSTDTQYF. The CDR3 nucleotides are TGTGCCAGCAGCTTACTACCGGGGGATAGCACAGATACGCAGTATTTT.

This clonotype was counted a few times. CDR3 amino acids: CASSQDGASASYNEQFF. The CDR3 bases are TGTGCCAGCAGCCAAGATGGGGCTAGCGCTTCCTACAATGAGCAGTTCTTC. The genes are TRBV3-1 and TRBJ2-1; the D gene is possibly TRBD2 (6 bases). Trimming left V 0 bases short and J 1 base short, with 13 bases between. Per the germline V gene, CDR1 is LGHDT and CDR2 is YNNKEL (reference sequence). CDR3 length equals 17 residues.